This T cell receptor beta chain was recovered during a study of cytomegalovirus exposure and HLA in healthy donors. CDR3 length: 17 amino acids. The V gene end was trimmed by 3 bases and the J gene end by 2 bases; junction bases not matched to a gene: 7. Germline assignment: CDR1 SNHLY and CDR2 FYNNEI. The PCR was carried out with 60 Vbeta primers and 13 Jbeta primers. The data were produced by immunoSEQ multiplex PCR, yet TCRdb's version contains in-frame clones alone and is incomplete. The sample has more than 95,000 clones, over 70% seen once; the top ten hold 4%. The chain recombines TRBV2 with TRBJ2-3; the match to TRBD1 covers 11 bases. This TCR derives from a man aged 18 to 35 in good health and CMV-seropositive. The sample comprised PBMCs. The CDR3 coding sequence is TGTGCCAGCAGTGACCTATGGACAGGGGGCTTCACAGATACGCAGTATTTT. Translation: CASSDLWTGGFTDTQYF.